This T cell receptor beta chain was profiled in a study of T cell repertoires in cytomegalovirus infection. Study in general: Recently identified HLA-C-restricted CMV epitopes and well-studied HLA-B-restricted CMV epitopes were used by the study. Indications of both CMV infection and matching HLA type were provided by public TCR beta signatures.

Study observations and caveats: Within the response measured ex vivo, HLA-C-restricted CMV-specific TCR beta clonotypes were dominant. Identification of carriers of CMV plus the relevant HLA was achieved through cumulative public TCR beta family frequency.

Of note for this clonotype: The antigen remains undetermined.

TCRdb re-called the reads through MiXCR, storing one row per CDR3 protein. Among fewer than 900,000 distinct CDR3 sequences listed, almost 30% were seen once. The receptor comes from a human donor in good health (CMV status not recorded). Some clones in this sample may be carry-over from other donors' samples. This sample comprised cultured CD8+ T cells from PBMCs, obtained from culture after CMV antigen stimulation.

DNA for the CDR3: TGTGCCAGCAGCCCTCTGGGACTAGCGGGGGGCCCACCCTACAATGAGCAGTTCTTC. Protein: CASSPLGLAGGPPYNEQFF. V and J are TRBV7-9 and TRBJ2-1; TRBD2 matches 15 bases. The CDR3 loop spans 19 amino acids. Germline V lookup: CDR1 SEHNR, CDR2 FQNEAQ (reference sequence). The V segment lost 5 bases and the J segment 2 bases; nucleotides outside the gene matches: 10.